This T cell receptor beta chain originates from a study of response to subunit inactivated influenza vaccine. Study results and caveats: The authors suggested that few new T cells are recruited per seasonal influenza vaccination.

This clonotype was counted between two and nine times. The antigen remains undetermined. TCRdb re-analysed the RT-PCR reads in MiXCR, keeping a single row per CDR3 protein. The data show 600,000 to 700,000 distinct CDR3 sequences, 11% to 15% seen once. Trimming cost V 0 bases and J 0 bases; bases outside gene matches: 7. The CDR3 loop spans 16 amino acids. CDR1 and CDR2 from the germline V gene are DFQATT and SNEGSKA (reference sequence). The starting material was PBMCs from blood, obtained less than 15 days before vaccination. This chain links TRBV20-1 with TRBJ2-7; 8 bases agree with TRBD1. This TCR came from a middle-aged man who received an inactivated influenza vaccine. CDR3 DNA sequence: TGCAGTGCTAGAGATAACCCAGGGGGCTACTCCTACGAGCAGTACTTC. Translated: CSARDNPGGYSYEQYF.